The source of this TCR beta chain is a study of blood T cell repertoires in COVID-19 (dated by TCRdb to about 2020). Background for the entire study: Samples covering the acute and convalescent phases of COVID-19 were provided by collaborators in the United States, Italy and Spain. The prospective study material was composed of cDNA or gDNA derived from T cells, B-cell-depleted T cells, or PBMCs. Subjects who had been exposed to COVID-19, were actively infected with it, or had recovered from it provided the deeply sampled blood TCRbeta repertoires that made up the dataset. A freely available public database, intended as a resource for researchers studying the immune response to SARS-CoV-2, is where the repertoires were released. Samples were obtained from the ongoing ImmuneRACE study (first 160 participants) and from 1,254 subjects provided by 6 global collaborators. A de-identified subject ID, COVID-19 status, age in years and sex were almost always included in the sample metadata. HLA class I and class II types, where available, came from metadata supplied by the sample provider rather than from assay-based typing.

As for this clone: The antigen it binds to is not known. Base qualities are missing; no much larger clone stands one base away.

Each collaborating institution followed its own protocols to collect whole blood in K2EDTA tubes. For TCRbeta analysis, collaborators shipped samples as frozen whole blood, isolated PBMCs, or DNA extracted from either of those sample types. What the research found in general, with its limitations: The quantity of clinical and demographic metadata differed by source and by participant and was supplied without curation.

TCRbeta CDR3 regions were amplified from genomic DNA using the immunoSEQ Assay, a bias-controlled multiplex PCR. In the authors' own workflow: The number of nucleated cells in each sample was estimated from the amplification of reference gene primers within the assay. To quantify the absolute abundance of each unique TCRbeta CDR3 rearrangement, sequence reads were collapsed and filtered. For each sample, productive Simpson clonality was calculated as the square root of Simpson's diversity index across productive rearrangements. Drawn from immuneACCESS, this table holds only the in-frame rearrangements with V and J called that TCRdb kept. Clones are partly lost; checked studies trace under half to an unresolved V gene and leave the rest unexplained. Clone size and V and J calls were adopted from that table, with D and trimming inferred from the DNA. The sample table contains 150,000 to 200,000 clones; only one count was recorded for approximately 83% of them. 9.5% to 13% of the sample comes from the top ten.

The CDR3 holds 14 amino acids from the cysteine to the phenylalanine. Kept here is only the CDR3 DNA, which spans 42 bases and is read in frame from base 1. The germline V gene encodes CDR1 SGHRS and CDR2 YFSETQ. V is pruned by 3 bases and J by 5 bases, leaving 5 bases of the junction without a gene match. The sequence came from a man aged 65-85 years with active or convalescent COVID-19. Sequencing was carried out using peripheral blood. In this chain, TRBV5-1 is recombined with TRBJ2-5; the junction holds 9 bases that match TRBD1. The DNA sequence is TGCGCCAGCAGCTCTACAGGGGGCTTGGAGACCCAGTACTTC. This encodes CASSSTGGLETQYF.